Listed below are T cell receptor beta chains from one sample, sequenced in a study of blood T cell repertoires in COVID-19. The repertoire was sequenced with immunoSEQ multiplex PCR; TCRdb's copy has only in-frame clones and lacks some. Of around 230,000 clones in the sample, roughly 83% were seen once. Sequencing input: peripheral blood. These receptor sequences come from an elderly woman with acute or convalescent COVID-19. CDR3s include the opening cysteine and the closing phenylalanine or tryptophan. A D gene is named only where the DNA matches it firmly. Clone size is not always given. Where it is, it says once, few, many or a class for expanded clones.

- | TRBD1 | TRBJ1-5 | TRBV5-5 | TGTGCCAGCAGCGAAGGGACAGGTAGCAATCAGCCCCAGCATTTT | CASSEGTGSNQPQHF
- | - | TRBJ2-5 | TRBV5-1 | TGCGCCAGCAGCGTCCAGGGGGGCGGCCAAGAGACCCAGTACTTC | CASSVQGGGQETQYF
- | TRBD2 | TRBJ2-2 | TRBV2 | TGTGCCAGCGGAGCTAGCGGTGCGAACACCGGGGAGCTGTTTTTT | CASGASGANTGELFF
- | TRBD1 | TRBJ2-7 | TRBV5-6 | TGTGCCAGCAGCTTTCAGAAGGGGGCTCGGAGCGAGCAGTACTTC | CASSFQKGARSEQYF
- | - | TRBJ2-1 | TRBV18 | TGTGCCAGCTCACCACGAGCTCGGGGGGCGTGGAGTGAGCAGTTCTTC | CASSPRARGAWSEQFF
- | - | TRBJ2-5 | TRBV19 | TGTGCCAGTAGTTTTACCGGGACATACAAAGAGACCCAGTACTTC | CASSFTGTYKETQYF
- | - | TRBJ1-2 | TRBV6-5 | TGTGCCAGCAGGGGCAATAACTATGGCTACACCTTC | CASRGNNYGYTF
- | - | TRBJ1-1 | TRBV5-4 | TGTGCCAGCAGCTTGCTGTTGAACACTGAAGCTTTCTTT | CASSLLLNTEAFF
- | - | TRBJ2-7 | TRBV3-1/TRBV3-2 | TGTGCCAGCAGCCAAGGCACTAAGGGGGTTTCCTACGAGCAGTACTTC | CASSQGTKGVSYEQYF
- | - | TRBJ1-4 | TRBV30 | TGTGCCTGGAACCGAGGGGAAAAACTGTTTTTT | CAWNRGEKLFF
- | - | TRBJ2-7 | TRBV27 | TGTGCCAGCAGTTATAAGGACAAGGACTACGAGCAGTACTTC | CASSYKDKDYEQYF
- | TRBD1 | TRBJ2-6 | TRBV27 | TGTGCCAGCTCCCGCAGGGGGCGTGGGGCCAACGTCCTGACTTTC | CASSRRGRGANVLTF
- | - | TRBJ1-6 | TRBV30 | TGTGCCTGGAGGATCGGGAGCTCCTATAATTCACCCCTCCACTTT | CAWRIGSSYNSPLHF
- | TRBD1 | TRBJ2-3 | TRBV9 | TGTGCCAGCAGCGGGACAGGGGCTAGCACAGATACGCAGTATTTT | CASSGTGASTDTQYF
- | - | TRBJ1-2 | TRBV2 | TGTGCCAGCTCCTCCTCTAACTATGGCTACACCTTC | CASSSSNYGYTF
- | TRBD1 | TRBJ2-2 | TRBV5-4 | TGTGCCAGCAGCACTGGACAGGTTAGGGAAGGGGAGCTGTTTTTT | CASSTGQVREGELFF
few | - | TRBJ2-2 | TRBV28 | TGTGCCAGCAGTTCCCTGGCCAGGGAGCTGTTTTTT | CASSSLARELFF
- | - | TRBJ1-6 | TRBV5-1 | TGCGCCAGCAGCCGGGGGACGAACGATTATTATAATTCACCCCTCCACTTT | CASSRGTNDYYNSPLHF
- | - | TRBJ1-5 | TRBV19 | TGTGCCAGTAGCCCCCGGGAAGGCAATCAGCCCCAGCATTTT | CASSPREGNQPQHF
- | - | TRBJ1-1 | TRBV15 | TGTGCCACCAGCAGGACTGAGGGCACTGAAGCTTTCTTT | CATSRTEGTEAFF
- | TRBD1 | TRBJ2-5 | TRBV6-1 | TGTGCCAGCAGTGAAGACAGGACAGGGACAGAGACCCAGTACTTC | CASSEDRTGTETQYF
- | - | TRBJ2-2 | TRBV6-4 | TGTGCCAGCAGTGACCAACTCCACACCGGGGAGCTGTTTTTT | CASSDQLHTGELFF
- | TRBD1 | TRBJ2-6 | TRBV5-1 | TGCGCCAGCAGCAGGGACAGTAATTTTGGGGCCAACGTCCTGACTTTC | CASSRDSNFGANVLTF
- | - | TRBJ2-7 | TRBV2 | TGTGCCAGCAGTACAACATCCTACGAGCAGTACTTC | CASSTTSYEQYF
- | TRBD1 | TRBJ2-1 | TRBV11-3 | TGTGCCAGCAGCTTAGACCAAGCCGGGACAGGCATGGTTGAGCAGTTCTTC | CASSLDQAGTGMVEQFF
- | - | TRBJ1-5 | TRBV28 | TGTGCCAGCACTCAATGGGGAGTGAATCAGCCCCAGCATTTT | CASTQWGVNQPQHF
- | - | TRBJ2-7 | TRBV15 | TGTGCCACCAGCAGAGATGATCGGGTGTACCCTCGCGAGCAGTACTTC | CATSRDDRVYPREQYF
- | TRBD1 | TRBJ2-6 | TRBV27 | TGTGCCAGCCGTAGGGGACAGGGAGGCTCTGGGGCCAACGTCCTGACTTTC | CASRRGQGGSGANVLTF
- | - | TRBJ1-1 | TRBV2 | TGTGCCAGCAGTGGGAGGAGCGGGAACACTGAAGCTTTCTTT | CASSGRSGNTEAFF
once | TRBD1 | TRBJ2-3 | TRBV10-3 | TGTGCCTCCGGGACAGGGCCCGATACGCAGTATTTT | CASGTGPDTQYF
- | - | TRBJ1-1 | TRBV18 | TGTGCCAGCTCACCGGGGCTCCTGAACACTGAAGCTTTCTTT | CASSPGLLNTEAFF
- | TRBD1 | TRBJ1-6 | TRBV6-5 | TGTGCCAGCAGTTCAGGGGGAAGCTCCTATAATTCACCCCTCCACTTT | CASSSGGSSYNSPLHF
- | TRBD2 | TRBJ2-1 | TRBV19 | TGTGCCAGTAGTATTGCGGGGGGCCTACTTTATGAGCAGTTCTTC | CASSIAGGLLYEQFF
- | - | TRBJ1-5 | TRBV19 | TGTGCCAGTAGTATCCCCAGTTTCAATCAGCCCCAGCATTTT | CASSIPSFNQPQHF
- | TRBD1 | TRBJ2-6 | TRBV4-1 | TGCGCCAGCAGGAGACCCGGGACAGGGGGCTCGGCCAACGTCCTGACTTTC | CASRRPGTGGSANVLTF
- | - | TRBJ1-1 | TRBV7-2 | TGTGCCAGCAGCTTAATGGGCATGGACACTGAAGCTTTCTTT | CASSLMGMDTEAFF
- | - | TRBJ1-1 | TRBV5-1 | TGCGCCAGCAGCATAGACAGGAACACTGAAGCTTTCTTT | CASSIDRNTEAFF
- | TRBD1 | TRBJ2-7 | TRBV10-2 | TGCGCCAGCGGACAGGGAGCATCTACGAGCTGGTGCTTC | CASGQGASTSWCF
few | - | TRBJ1-4 | TRBV24-1 | TGTGCCACCCAGGGAGGTGGTAATGAAAAACTGTTTTTT | CATQGGGNEKLFF
- | - | TRBJ2-1 | TRBV3-1/TRBV3-2 | TGTGCCAGCAGCCCAGGGCGGTCCTACAATGAGCAGTTCTTC | CASSPGRSYNEQFF
- | - | TRBJ1-1 | TRBV28 | TGTGCCAGCACCGTCATAGGGGGAAGGGCTGAAGCTTTCTTT | CASTVIGGRAEAFF
once | TRBD1 | TRBJ2-5 | TRBV9 | TGTGCCAGCAGCGTAGGGGACAGGCGCACCACCCAAGAGACCCAGTACTTC | CASSVGDRRTTQETQYF
- | - | TRBJ2-7 | TRBV7-8 | TGTGCCAGCAGCCTCGGGACAACCAGCTCCTACGAGCAGTACTTC | CASSLGTTSSYEQYF
- | TRBD1 | TRBJ1-4 | TRBV5-4 | TGTGCCAGCAGTGGGGGGACAGGGGTTCAAAAACTGTTTTTT | CASSGGTGVQKLFF
- | TRBD1 | TRBJ1-5 | TRBV19 | TGTGCCAGTAGTCCTTACCAGGGGGCCCAGCATTTT | CASSPYQGAQHF
few | TRBD1 | TRBJ1-1 | TRBV5-1 | TGCGCCAGCAGCTTAGACAGGGGACGCACTGAAGCTTTCTTT | CASSLDRGRTEAFF
- | - | TRBJ1-5 | TRBV18 | TGTGCCAGCTCACCACTACAGGGCCTTCAGCCCCAGCATTTT | CASSPLQGLQPQHF
- | - | TRBJ1-5 | TRBV5-8 | TGTGCCAGCAGCATCCGGGGGGGGCGAAATCAGCCCCAGCATTTT | CASSIRGGRNQPQHF
few | - | TRBJ2-7 | TRBV2 | TGTGCCAGCAGCCCTGACGGACTCTACGAGCAGTACTTC | CASSPDGLYEQYF
- | - | TRBJ1-6 | TRBV5-4 | TGTGCCAGCAGCCGGGGACGGGGGGTTAATTCACCCCTCCACTTT | CASSRGRGVNSPLHF
- | - | TRBJ2-5 | TRBV5-1 | TGCGCCAGCGGTCAGGGGGGCCAAGAGACCCAGTACTTC | CASGQGGQETQYF
- | - | TRBJ1-5 | TRBV6-6 | TGTGCCAGCAACGGTGGCAATCAGCCCCAGCATTTT | CASNGGNQPQHF